This passage covers 5 T cell receptor beta chains from one sample sequenced in a study of cytomegalovirus exposure and HLA in healthy donors. Researchers ran the PCR with 60 Vbeta and 13 Jbeta primers. The method was immunoSEQ multiplex PCR; TCRdb's version includes in-frame clones alone and lacks a portion of them. The data contain approximately 130,000 clones, 81% of them singletons. The specimen sequenced was PBMCs. The receptors originated from a woman aged 40 to 49 in good health and CMV-seronegative.

This clone has only a few counts. The genes are TRBV28 and TRBJ2-1, with D perhaps TRBD2 (6 bases). The CDR3 sequence is 14 residues long. Germline V gene lookup returns CDR1 MDHEN and CDR2 SYDVKM. Trimming cost V 3 bases and J 12 bases, with 18 bases left between them. This CDR3 reads CASSFPGSQMRQFF. The CDR3 nucleotides are TGTGCCAGCAGTTTCCCCGGGAGCCAAATGAGGCAGTTCTTC.

Notes on this clone: Mismatch with germline at one junction end may stem from a read error. The sample contains more than one DNA sequence encoding this CDR3. CDR3 nucleotides: TGTGCCAGCAGCAGAACCTCAGGGAACACCGAAGCTTTCTTT. Its protein product is CASSRTSGNTEAFF. This chain links TRBV28 with TRBJ1-1; maybe TRBD1 (5 bases). This CDR3 has 14 amino acids. CDR1 is MDHEN and CDR2 is SYDVKM in the germline V gene.

The count of this clone is one. The chain employs TRBV5-1 and TRBJ2-2, with D uncertain. V dropped 4 bases and J dropped 1 base, with 2 bases sitting between them. The CDR3 contains 12 residues. Germline V gene sequence: CDR1 SGHRS, CDR2 YFSETQ. In nucleotides, the CDR3 is TGCGCCAGCAGCCAGAACACCGGGGAGCTGTTTTTT. Translated: CASSQNTGELFF.

The V call is TRBV2, the J call TRBJ2-7, with 9 positions matching TRBD1. Looked up from germline, CDR1 is SNHLY and CDR2 is FYNNEI. CDR3 length equals 14 residues. J lost 5 bases, V lost 8 bases, and 10 bases had no gene match. CDR3 nucleotides: TGTGCCAGCGCCTGGAGGACAGGGGCCAACGAGCAGTACTTC. This codes for CASAWRTGANEQYF.

J is TRBJ1-2 and V is TRBV5-1; D may be TRBD1 (6 bases). V was clipped by 5 bases and J by 4 bases, with 24 bases between them. The CDR3 is made up of 17 amino acids. Germline V gene data show CDR1 as SGHRS and CDR2 as YFSETQ. The CDR3 bases are TGCGCCAGCAGAACCGTCGGCCCCCAGGGGATGGCCTATGGCTACACCTTC. Its translation is CASRTVGPQGMAYGYTF.